This T cell receptor (beta chain) emerged from a study of vaccination and CD4 T cells after COVID-19. Study-level information: Between diagnosis and the drawing of post-COVID samples lay a median around 100 days (range 35 to 161).

Trimming at V came to 6 bases and at J to 2 bases, leaving 12 bases not matched to a gene. CDR3 size: 16 residues. Germline CDR1 reads KGHSH; CDR2 reads LQKENI. A note on this clonotype: Its cognate antigen is unknown.

Cultured CD4+ T cells had their DNA profiled by the Oncomine TCR Beta short-read assay. TCRdb redid the calling of the PCR reads with MiXCR, one entry per CDR3 protein. The table includes about 21,000 distinct CDR3 sequences, roughly 46% detected once. Sample time point: late sampling 161 to 241 days after vaccination in a few convalescent patients. As to treatment: roughly 11-day PBMC culture with coronavirus spike peptide pools or control peptides (ViraFEST assay). Positive tests by PCR, dated March to December 2020, predated US Alpha, Beta and Delta variants. The study, taken as a whole, reports: SARS-CoV-2-reactive clonotypes showed a nonsignificant median rise from around 20 to 38.

The sample consisted of CD4+ T cells from blood, cultured in vitro, taken about 7 months after SARS-CoV-2 vaccination. This receptor was obtained from a human donor who had recovered from COVID-19. J is TRBJ2-7 and V is TRBV18; TRBD2 aligns across 8 bases. In nucleotides, the CDR3 is TGTGCCAGCTCCGCCCTTCGCGGGGGGATCACCTACGAGCAGTACTTC. It specifies CASSALRGGITYEQYF.